This entry lists 20 T cell receptor beta chains sequenced from one sample in a study of blood T cell repertoires in COVID-19. Profiled with immunoSEQ multiplex PCR; TCRdb holds only in-frame clones, not every one. The table records some 300,000 clones, around nine tenths of them present only once. Material for sequencing was peripheral blood. These receptors were taken from a man aged 65 to 79 with acute or convalescent COVID-19.

The CDR3 bases are TGTGCCAGCAGTGGACAGTTCGGGGGGGCCAACGTCCTGACTTTC. It yields the protein CASSGQFGGANVLTF. V is TRBV2 and J is TRBJ2-6, with D maybe TRBD1 (5 bases). This CDR3 is 15 amino acids long. Germline CDR1 and CDR2: SNHLY and FYNNEI. Trimming took off 4 bases at V and 4 bases at J, with 11 bases between the two ends.

This chain links TRBV6-5 with TRBJ2-5; no reliable D call. The CDR3 is 12 residues long. Looked up from germline, CDR1 is MNHEY and CDR2 is SVGAGI. V shed 5 bases and J shed 6 bases, with 10 bases lying between them. This chain's CDR3 is CASSKPSQTQYF. Here the CDR3 DNA reads TGTGCCAGCAGTAAGCCTAGTCAGACCCAGTACTTC.

To note about this clone: Other DNA variants within this sample encode the same CDR3. The rearrangement uses TRBV5-4 and TRBJ2-7; 7 bases are shared with TRBD1. V was clipped by 1 base and J by 2 bases; unmatched bases: 0. The CDR3 runs to 13 residues. Germline values: CDR1 SGHNT, CDR2 YYREEE (reference sequence). CDR3 sequence reads: CASSLTGAYEQYF. CDR3 DNA sequence: TGTGCCAGCAGCTTGACAGGGGCCTACGAGCAGTACTTC. The variable domain in full, with the rest retrieved from reference TRBV5-4 and TRBJ2-7, is ETGVTQSPTHLIKTRGQQVTLRCSSQSGHNTVSWYQQALGQGPQFIFQYYREEENGRGNFPPRFSGLQFPNYSSELNVNALELDDSALYLCASSLTGAYEQYFGPGTRLTVT.

The chain has TRBV5-6 and TRBJ2-3; TRBD1 is a possible D gene (6 bases). V dropped 3 bases and J dropped 6 bases, with 14 bases sitting between them. This CDR3 spans 14 amino acids. Germline loops: CDR1 SGHDT, CDR2 YYEEEE. This CDR3 reads CASSSGRGSDTQYF. In DNA form, the CDR3 reads TGTGCCAGCAGCTCGGGCAGGGGTTCCGATACGCAGTATTTT.

V gene TRBV6-6 combines with J gene TRBJ2-3, with 10 bases that match TRBD1. The ends lost 2 bases at V and 4 bases at J; junction bases unmatched: 6. The length of the CDR3 is 16 residues. The germline gives CDR1 MNHNY, CDR2 SVGAGI (reference sequence). CDR3: CASSYQGGQGSDTQYF. In DNA form, the CDR3 reads TGTGCCAGCAGTTACCAGGGGGGACAGGGGTCAGATACGCAGTATTTT.

The chain carries TRBV2 and TRBJ2-1; D unclear. Germline-derived CDR1 and CDR2 are SNHLY and FYNNEI. With 6 bases removed from V and 8 bases from J, the gap between germline ends came to 14 bases. The CDR3 has 13 amino acids. The DNA of the CDR3 is TGTGCCAGCAGAGTGGGCACCTCGGATGAGCAGTTCTTC. This codes for CASRVGTSDEQFF.

The CDR3 region has the DNA TGTGCCAGCTCCCCCCGGGGACAGGGAGGGGAGACCCAGTACTTC. This translates into CASSPRGQGGETQYF. This sequence joins TRBV27 and TRBJ2-5; 9 bases line up with TRBD1. Germline lookup yields CDR1 MNHEY and CDR2 SMNVEV (reference sequence). The CDR3 runs to 15 residues. V was pared by 8 bases and J by 5 bases, with 12 bases of the junction left unmatched.

V and J are TRBV6-6 and TRBJ2-7; TRBD1 aligns across 7 bases. CDR1 and CDR2 (germline): MNHNY, SVGAGI (reference sequence). The CDR3 contains 16 residues. V gave up 6 bases and J gave up 6 bases; unmatched junction bases: 17. The CDR3 loop is CASRWARGQTPLEQYF. CDR3 bases: TGTGCCAGCAGGTGGGCCCGGGGACAGACCCCTCTCGAGCAGTACTTC.

The chain employs TRBV2 and TRBJ1-5; 7 positions match TRBD1. The V segment lost 1 base and the J segment 6 bases; nucleotides outside the gene matches: 6. This CDR3 comprises 15 residues. Germline-derived CDR1 and CDR2 are SNHLY and FYNNEI. DNA of the CDR3: TGTGCCAGCAGTGAAGAAGGGGGCTCAGGTCAGCCCCAGCATTTT. It is translated as CASSEEGGSGQPQHF.

The CDR3 DNA sequence: TGCGCCAGCAGCTGGGGACGTAGCGGCCAAGAGACCCAGTACTTC. The encoded protein is CASSWGRSGQETQYF. The chain combines TRBV5-1 with TRBJ2-5; D is possibly TRBD2 (6 bases). CDR1 SGHRS and CDR2 YFSETQ come from the germline V gene. Deletions cut 3 bases from V and 1 base from J, with 13 bases between. The CDR3 is 15 amino acids.

The chain has TRBV11-2 and TRBJ1-1; 8 bases agree with TRBD1. The V gene end was trimmed by 0 bases and the J gene end by 3 bases; junction bases not matched to a gene: 12. The CDR3 runs 18 residues. Germline V lookup: CDR1 SGHAT, CDR2 FQNNGV. DNA of the CDR3: TGTGCCAGCAGCTTAGATTTGAGTCAGGGGGCACGAGACACTGAAGCTTTCTTT. Translating it yields CASSLDLSQGARDTEAFF.

This clone has just a few counts. The CDR3: CASSFRSVLKNTGELFF. CDR3 nucleotide sequence: TGTGCCAGCAGTTTCCGTAGCGTCCTAAAAAACACCGGGGAGCTGTTTTTT. The rearrangement links TRBV28 to TRBJ2-2; the D gene is possibly TRBD2 (5 bases). Germline CDR1 MDHEN, CDR2 SYDVKM. Trimming cost V 3 bases and J 2 bases, with 16 bases left between them. The CDR3 has 17 amino acids.

The rearrangement links TRBV4-1 to TRBJ2-5; TRBD2 is a possible D gene (6 bases). Germline V gene lookup returns CDR1 MGHRA and CDR2 YSYEKL. This CDR3 region has 16 residues. Trimming took 4 bases from V and 2 from J, leaving 17 bases between them. The CDR3 reads CASSLLSRDTQETQYF. In DNA form, the CDR3 reads TGCGCCAGCAGCCTCCTCTCGCGGGATACTCAAGAGACCCAGTACTTC.

The chain uses TRBV6-2 or TRBV6-3 and TRBJ1-1; 9 bases are a match to TRBD1. Germline V lookup: CDR1 MNHEY, CDR2 SVGEGT. The trim removed 6 bases at V and 4 bases at J, leaving 21 bases unmatched. The CDR3 runs 19 residues. The CDR3 region has the DNA TGTGCCAGCAGCCTGTACAATCCTCGGGGACAGGGATACGGCACTGAAGCTTTCTTT. Translation: CASSLYNPRGQGYGTEAFF.

This rearrangement joins TRBV28 to TRBJ1-5; D gene unclear. The CDR3 loop spans 14 amino acids. Germline loops: CDR1 MDHEN, CDR2 SYDVKM. The V gene lost 3 bases and the J gene lost 6 bases, with 12 bases spanning the gap. The CDR3 nucleotides read TGTGCCAGCAGTTTCCAGGTTGGCCTTCAGCCCCAGCATTTT. It codes for CASSFQVGLQPQHF.

This chain connects TRBV6-5 to TRBJ2-7, with D maybe TRBD1 (6 bases). The CDR3 totals 16 residues. Germline CDR1 is MNHEY and CDR2 is SVGAGI. The V and J ends lost 2 bases and 3 bases respectively, with 17 bases between them. The CDR3 DNA follows: TGTGCCAGCAGTTACGGGGTAACAGGGACCCTCTACGAGCAGTACTTC. This sequence encodes CASSYGVTGTLYEQYF.

This chain connects TRBV4-2 to TRBJ2-1, with 13 bases that match TRBD2. The CDR3 contains 17 residues. The V and J ends lost 0 bases and 7 bases, in that order; junction bases with no gene match: 6. Germline V gives CDR1 LGHNA, CDR2 YNFKEQ. DNA for the CDR3: TGTGCCAGCAGCCAAGAATGGACTAGCGGGAGTAGGAATGAGCAGTTCTTC. It encodes CASSQEWTSGSRNEQFF.

The chain employs TRBV5-1 and TRBJ2-2, with a weak D call TRBD1 (6 bases). The V gene's germline CDR1 is SGHRS and CDR2 YFSETQ. This CDR3 spans 13 amino acids. The germline V and J ends were trimmed by 4 bases and 5 bases, with 9 bases remaining between them. CDR3 in DNA: TGCGCCAGCAGCGTGAGGGGGACCGGGGAGCTGTTTTTT. Translation: CASSVRGTGELFF.

The rearrangement uses TRBV9 and TRBJ1-4; D uncertain. The V end was cut by 0 bases, the J end by 0 bases, with 15 bases between. In germline, CDR1 is SGDLS, CDR2 YYNGEE. The length of the CDR3 is 18 residues. The CDR3 nucleotides read TGTGCCAGCAGCGTAGTCCCCCAGACTGTCACAACTAATGAAAAACTGTTTTTT. Translated: CASSVVPQTVTTNEKLFF.

The chain has TRBV14 and TRBJ1-1, with no clear D. This CDR3 is built from 13 residues. Trimming removed 1 base from V and 5 bases from J, with 8 bases in between. Looked up from germline, CDR1 is SGHDN and CDR2 is FVKESK. DNA of the CDR3: TGTGCCAGCAGCCAAGGCCCGGGGACTGAAGCTTTCTTT. Amino acid sequence: CASSQGPGTEAFF.